Below are 31 T cell receptor beta chains sequenced from a single sample in a study of cytomegalovirus exposure and HLA in healthy donors. The PCR made use of 60 Vbeta and 13 Jbeta primers. Generated by immunoSEQ multiplex PCR, the TCRdb table keeps only in-frame clones and is missing some. This sample lists more than 40,000 clones; its ten largest clones have 20% to 30%. Specimen: PBMCs. The receptor source for this set is a man aged 40-49 years in good health and CMV-seropositive.

The gene calls are TRBV5-6 and TRBJ2-7; 10 bases are shared with TRBD1. Looked up from germline, CDR1 is SGHDT and CDR2 is YYEEEE. The CDR3 contains 15 residues. The J segment lost 4 bases and the V segment lost 3 bases, leaving 7 bases of the junction unmatched. CDR3 DNA sequence: TGTGCCAGCAGCTCGGGGACAGGGGAGGGATACGAGCAGTACTTC. This codes for CASSSGTGEGYEQYF. The complete variable domain, with remaining parts taken from reference TRBV5-6 and TRBJ2-7, reads DAGVTQSPTHLIKTRGQQVTLRCSPKSGHDTVSWYQQALGQGPQFIFQYYEEEERQRGNFPDRFSGHQFPNYSSELNVNALLLGDSALYLCASSSGTGEGYEQYFGPGTRLTVT.

The chain combines TRBV6-5 with TRBJ1-6; weak D call: TRBD1 (6 bases). CDR3 length: 16 residues. Germline CDR1 reads MNHEY; CDR2 reads SVGAGI. V was clipped by 4 bases and J by 5 bases, with 15 bases between them. The CDR3 loop reads CASSLQGSVNNSPLHF. The CDR3 DNA reads TGTGCCAGCAGTTTACAGGGAAGCGTCAATAATTCACCCCTCCACTTT.

The chain couples TRBV4-3 to TRBJ2-3; 14 bases are shared with TRBD2. Germline V gene lookup returns CDR1 LGHNA and CDR2 YSLEER. The CDR3 spans 17 residues. V shed 0 bases and J 8 bases; nucleotides not matched to a gene: 7. The chain's CDR3 is CASSQELPGTSGGTQYF. The DNA for the CDR3 is TGCGCCAGCAGCCAAGAGCTTCCCGGGACTAGCGGGGGTACGCAGTATTTT.

The V call is TRBV14, the J call TRBJ2-1; 10 nucleotides match TRBD2. The V gene's germline CDR1 is SGHDN and CDR2 FVKESK. The V and J ends lost 4 bases and 0 bases, in that order; junction bases with no gene match: 12. CDR3 length: 19 amino acids. CDR3 bases: TGTGCCAGCAGCCCACCCTCCGGACTAGCGGATAGCTCCTACAATGAGCAGTTCTTC. Amino acids: CASSPPSGLADSSYNEQFF.

The chain recombines TRBV29-1 with TRBJ2-3; TRBD1 is a possible D gene (6 bases). Deletions cut 3 bases from V and 6 bases from J, with 16 bases between. Germline V gene sequence: CDR1 SQVTM, CDR2 ANQGSEA. CDR3 length: 14 residues. The CDR3 reads CSVEWGTREDTQYF. CDR3 DNA: TGCAGCGTTGAGTGGGGGACACGTGAGGATACGCAGTATTTT.

The chain carries TRBV9 and TRBJ2-5, with D maybe TRBD1 (6 bases). Germline loops: CDR1 SGDLS, CDR2 YYNGEE. This CDR3 has 14 amino acids. Between the trimmed V and J ends, which lost 4 bases and 1 base, there was a span of 11 bases. The CDR3 loop is CASSPGHIQETQYF. The CDR3 region has the DNA TGTGCCAGCAGCCCGGGACATATCCAAGAGACCCAGTACTTC.

The chain combines TRBV5-1 with TRBJ2-7; possibly TRBD2 for D (6 bases). The CDR3 loop spans 14 amino acids. Trimming stripped 7 bases from V and 1 base from J, with 15 bases between. Looked up from germline, CDR1 is SGHRS and CDR2 is YFSETQ. This CDR3 reads CASSESGGSYEQYF. CDR3 nucleotide sequence: TGCGCCAGCTCCGAAAGTGGGGGGTCCTACGAGCAGTACTTC.

The chain recombines TRBV7-3 with TRBJ2-1; 9 positions match TRBD1. The germline V gene has CDR1 SGHTA and CDR2 FQGTGA. The V and J ends lost 2 bases and 4 bases, in that order; junction bases with no gene match: 3. There are 15 residues in the CDR3. The CDR3 is CASSLLGQGYNEQFF. CDR3 in DNA: TGTGCCAGCAGCTTATTGGGACAGGGATACAATGAGCAGTTCTTC. Full variable domain (rest looked up from reference TRBV7-3 and TRBJ2-1): GAGVSQTPSNKVTEKGKYVELRCDPISGHTALYWYRQSLGQGPEFLIYFQGTGAADDSGLPNDRFFAVRPEGSVSTLKIQRTERGDSAVYLCASSLLGQGYNEQFFGPGTRLTVL.

The chain recombines TRBV18 with TRBJ2-1; D uncertain. Germline lookup yields CDR1 KGHSH and CDR2 LQKENI. The CDR3 spans 12 residues. Trimming pared 2 bases from V and 10 bases from J, leaving 9 bases between. The CDR3 nucleotides read TGTGCCAGCTCACCAACCTCCGGGGAGCAGTTCTTC. This sequence encodes CASSPTSGEQFF.

J is TRBJ2-7 and V is TRBV28; TRBD1 agrees at 9 bases. The CDR3 extends over 15 amino acids. Per the germline V gene, CDR1 is MDHEN and CDR2 is SYDVKM. The V segment lost 5 bases and the J segment 7 bases; nucleotides outside the gene matches: 12. The chain's CDR3 is CASSPTGTGNLEQYF. CDR3 nucleotide sequence: TGTGCCAGCAGTCCGACCGGGACAGGGAACCTAGAGCAGTACTTC.

The chain links TRBV18 to TRBJ2-2; 9 positions agree with TRBD1. Germline-derived CDR1 and CDR2 are KGHSH and LQKENI. This CDR3 has 16 amino acids. The V segment lost 1 base and the J segment 0 bases; nucleotides outside the gene matches: 0. The CDR3 sequence is CASSPRTGANTGELFF. Written as DNA, the CDR3 is TGTGCCAGCTCACCACGGACAGGGGCGAACACCGGGGAGCTGTTTTTT.

The chain employs TRBV15 and TRBJ1-1; D is ambiguous. CDR3 length equals 12 residues. Germline CDR1 and CDR2: LNHNV and YYDKDF (reference sequence). The ends were cut back, 1 base at V and 5 bases at J, with 5 bases in the middle. In DNA form, the CDR3 reads TGTGCCACCAGCAGAGGCGAGACTGAAGCTTTCTTT. Its translation is CATSRGETEAFF.

This sequence joins TRBV2 and TRBJ1-2, with 8 bases fitting TRBD1. The trim removed 1 base at V and 6 bases at J, leaving 1 base unmatched. The length of the CDR3 is 13 residues. Germline V lookup: CDR1 SNHLY, CDR2 FYNNEI. CDR3 nucleotide sequence: TGTGCCAGCAGTGAAGAGACAGGGGATGGCTACACCTTC. It codes for CASSEETGDGYTF.

DNA of the CDR3: TGTGCCAGCAGGGGAGCGGGAGGTTACAATGAGCAGTTCTTC. Its translation: CASRGAGGYNEQFF. This sequence joins TRBV6-1 and TRBJ2-1, with TRBD2 matching 9 bases. This CDR3 spans 14 amino acids. CDR1 MNHNS and CDR2 SASEGT come from the germline V gene. V lost 6 bases to trimming and J lost 4 bases; unmatched junction nucleotides: 4.

CDR3 DNA sequence: TGTGCCATCAGTGAAGCCGGGACAGGGGGCTCCCTCTCCTACGAGCAGTACTTC. It is translated as CAISEAGTGGSLSYEQYF. The chain couples TRBV10-3 to TRBJ2-7, with TRBD1 matching over 12 bases. J gave up 0 bases and V 3 bases, and 9 bases lay outside the gene matches. Germline V gives CDR1 ENHRY, CDR2 SYGVKD. The CDR3 consists of 18 residues.

The rearrangement links TRBV4-3 to TRBJ1-1, with a tentative D call TRBD1 (5 bases). Trimming stripped 4 bases from V and 3 bases from J, with 6 bases between. This CDR3 region has 12 residues. Germline V gene data show CDR1 as LGHNA and CDR2 as YSLEER. The CDR3 DNA reads as TGCGCCAGCAGCCGGGGGGACACTGAAGCTTTCTTT. It translates to CASSRGDTEAFF.

The chain couples TRBV7-8 to TRBJ1-1, with D perhaps TRBD1 (6 bases). CDR3 length equals 14 residues. From germline, CDR1 is SGHVS and CDR2 FQNEAQ. The V and J ends lost 4 bases and 1 base respectively, with 10 bases between them. The CDR3 coding sequence is TGTGCCAGCAGCTCACAGGGTTCGAACACTGAAGCTTTCTTT. Translated: CASSSQGSNTEAFF.

This sequence joins TRBV7-3 and TRBJ1-1, with 11 positions matching TRBD1. The CDR3 contains 15 residues. CDR1 SGHTA and CDR2 FQGTGA come from the germline V gene. V dropped 6 bases and J dropped 4; count of bases not matched to a gene: 7. The CDR3 spells CASSRRTGGVTEAFF. The CDR3, as DNA: TGTGCCAGCAGTCGCCGGACAGGGGGCGTCACTGAAGCTTTCTTT.

The CDR3 here is CASSPEAGGSTDTQYF. Here the CDR3 DNA reads TGTGCCAGCAGTCCAGAGGCGGGAGGGAGCACAGATACGCAGTATTTT. The chain uses TRBV6-4 and TRBJ2-3; 9 bases agree with TRBD2. V dropped 5 bases and J dropped 0; count of bases not matched to a gene: 6. This CDR3 has 16 residues. CDR1 MRHNA and CDR2 SNTAGT come from the germline V gene.

Written as DNA, the CDR3 is TGTGCCAGCAGTTTACTCTACAGGGAAGGCTACACCTTC. Translating gives CASSLLYREGYTF. The genes are TRBV28 and TRBJ1-2; TRBD1 is a possible D gene (6 bases). The V gene lost 2 bases and the J gene lost 8 bases, with 12 bases spanning the gap. Germline V gene data show CDR1 as MDHEN and CDR2 as SYDVKM. The CDR3 has 13 amino acids.

V is TRBV19 and J is TRBJ2-7; the match to TRBD2 covers 11 bases. The junction had 3 bases not matched to a gene; V was cut back by 0 bases and J by 2 bases. The CDR3 is 16 residues long. Germline values: CDR1 LNHDA, CDR2 SQIVND (reference sequence). CDR3 sequence reads: CASSIDGTSGTYEQYF. DNA of the CDR3: TGTGCCAGTAGTATAGACGGGACTAGCGGAACCTACGAGCAGTACTTC.

The chain carries TRBV5-1 and TRBJ2-2; 9 nucleotides match TRBD2. The J segment lost 6 bases and the V segment lost 0 bases, leaving 9 bases of the junction unmatched. The CDR3 extends over 17 amino acids. CDR1 and CDR2 (germline): SGHRS, YFSETQ. Here the CDR3 reads CASSLVGSGRFAGELFF. In DNA, the CDR3 is TGCGCCAGCAGCTTGGTAGGAAGCGGGAGGTTTGCCGGGGAGCTGTTTTTT.

The chain carries TRBV5-1 and TRBJ2-4; possible D gene TRBD1, 6 bases. Germline values: CDR1 SGHRS, CDR2 YFSETQ. V was shortened by 0 bases and J by 7 bases, with 11 bases between the two germline ends. This CDR3 spans 14 amino acids. The DNA for the CDR3 is TGCGCCAGCAGCTTGGCGGCAGGGGCGAACATTCAGTACTTC. Amino acids: CASSLAAGANIQYF.

This sequence joins TRBV9 and TRBJ2-1; 7 nucleotides align to TRBD1. The ends lost 3 bases at V and 5 bases at J; junction bases unmatched: 5. The CDR3 runs to 14 residues. CDR1 is SGDLS and CDR2 is YYNGEE in the germline V gene. DNA for the CDR3: TGTGCCAGCAGCGCAACCACAGGGGACAATGAGCAGTTCTTC. Translated: CASSATTGDNEQFF. Looking up the rest from reference TRBV9 and TRBJ2-1 gives the full variable domain: DSGVTQTPKHLITATGQRVTLRCSPRSGDLSVYWYQQSLDQGLQFLIQYYNGEERAKGNILERFSAQQFPDLHSELNLSSLELGDSALYFCASSATTGDNEQFFGPGTRLTVL.

CDR3 sequence: CASSIGSAATNEKLFF. The CDR3 DNA is TGTGCCAGTAGTATAGGTTCGGCGGCAACTAATGAAAAACTGTTTTTT. The rearrangement uses TRBV19 and TRBJ1-4; unclear D gene. This CDR3 is 16 amino acids long. Trimming took 1 base from V and 0 from J, leaving 9 bases between them. The germline V gene encodes CDR1 LNHDA and CDR2 SQIVND (reference sequence).

The V call is TRBV6-4, the J call TRBJ2-3; 8 nucleotides match TRBD2. Per germline, CDR1 MRHNA and CDR2 SNTAGT. CDR3 length: 16 residues. The V and J ends lost 2 bases and 0 bases, in that order; junction bases with no gene match: 4. This CDR3 is CASSDGASGSTDTQYF. In nucleotides, the CDR3 is TGTGCCAGCAGTGACGGGGCTAGCGGGAGCACAGATACGCAGTATTTT.

This chain uses TRBV6-5 with TRBJ2-3; TRBD1 is a possible D gene (6 bases). CDR1 is MNHEY and CDR2 is SVGAGI in the germline V gene. V shed 11 bases and J shed 2 bases, with 17 bases lying between them. CDR3 length: 14 amino acids. CDR3 nucleotides: TGTGCCGCACGTGTGGGGGCCTACACAGATACGCAGTATTTT. Amino acids: CAARVGAYTDTQYF.

The chain joins TRBV19 to TRBJ1-1, with 10 bases fitting TRBD1. With V trimmed by 6 bases and J by 3 bases, 7 bases remained unmatched. From germline, CDR1 is LNHDA and CDR2 SQIVND (reference sequence). This CDR3 contains 15 residues. The CDR3 DNA reads as TGTGCCAGTAGGCCGGACAGGGGGTGGGACACTGAAGCTTTCTTT. This codes for CASRPDRGWDTEAFF.

V usage is TRBV29-1 and J usage is TRBJ2-1; 11 bases match TRBD1. Trimming took 7 bases from V and 7 from J; bases not matched to a gene: 6. There are 13 residues in the CDR3. Germline V gene sequence: CDR1 SQVTM, CDR2 ANQGSEA. CDR3 region: CSAGQGASNEQFF. In DNA form, the CDR3 reads TGCAGCGCCGGACAGGGGGCTTCGAATGAGCAGTTCTTC.

This sequence joins TRBV11-2 and TRBJ1-2, with 7 bases aligning to TRBD1. Trimming removed 4 bases from V and 11 bases from J; junction bases left unmatched: 13. The CDR3 totals 14 residues. In germline, CDR1 is SGHAT, CDR2 FQNNGV. The DNA for the CDR3 is TGTGCCAGCAGCTACCCCCGGGACAGCCTTCATTACACCTTC. This codes for CASSYPRDSLHYTF. Full variable domain (outside the CDR3, taken from reference TRBV11-2 and TRBJ1-2): EAGVAQSPRYKIIEKRQSVAFWCNPISGHATLYWYQQILGQGPKLLIQFQNNGVVDDSQLPKDRFSAERLKGVDSTLKIQPAKLEDSAVYLCASSYPRDSLHYTFGSGTRLTVV.

J is TRBJ2-1 and V is TRBV27; TRBD2 agrees at 7 bases. The CDR3 loop spans 13 amino acids. V trimming: 3 bases; J trimming: 6 bases; junction bases outside the gene matches: 2. In germline, CDR1 is MNHEY, CDR2 SMNVEV (reference sequence). CDR3: CASSFGTINEQFF. CDR3 DNA sequence: TGTGCCAGCAGTTTCGGGACTATCAATGAGCAGTTCTTC.